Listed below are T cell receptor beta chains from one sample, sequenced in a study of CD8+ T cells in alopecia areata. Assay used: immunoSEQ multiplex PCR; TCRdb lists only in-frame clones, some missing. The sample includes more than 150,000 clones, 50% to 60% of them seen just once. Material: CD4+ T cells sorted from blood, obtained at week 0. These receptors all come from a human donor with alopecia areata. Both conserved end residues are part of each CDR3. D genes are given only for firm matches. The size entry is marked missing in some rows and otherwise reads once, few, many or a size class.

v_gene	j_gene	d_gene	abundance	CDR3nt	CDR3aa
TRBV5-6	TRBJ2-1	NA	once	TGTGCCAGCAGCTTCGGCAGGGGCGGCTACAATGAGCAGTTCTTC	CASSFGRGGYNEQFF
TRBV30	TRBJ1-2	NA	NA	TGTGCCTGGAGTGTAGGGCTTCCCCCCTGGGGCTACACCTTC	CAWSVGLPPWGYTF
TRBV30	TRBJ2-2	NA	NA	TGTGCCTGGGGACAGTTGGGGCAAAACACCGGGGAGCTGTTTTTT	CAWGQLGQNTGELFF
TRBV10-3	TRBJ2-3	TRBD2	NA	TGTGCCATCAGTGATTCGCCTAGCGGGGGTAGCACAGATACGCAGTATTTT	CAISDSPSGGSTDTQYF
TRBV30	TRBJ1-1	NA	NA	TGTGCCTGGAGTACAACCGGGACGAGGGCTGAAGCTTTCTTT	CAWSTTGTRAEAFF
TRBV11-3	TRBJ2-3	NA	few	TGTGCCAGCAGCTTCATGACAGACACAGATACGCAGTATTTT	CASSFMTDTDTQYF
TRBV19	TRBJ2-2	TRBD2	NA	TGTGCCAGTAGTACGACTAGCAGAACCGGGGAGCTGTTTTTT	CASSTTSRTGELFF
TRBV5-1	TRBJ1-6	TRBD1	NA	TGCGCCAGCAGCGAACAGGGGGCTGGGAATTCACCCCTCCACTTT	CASSEQGAGNSPLHF
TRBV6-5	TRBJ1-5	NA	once	TGTGCCAGCAGTCGGGGCTTCGGGCAGCCCCAGCATTTT	CASSRGFGQPQHF
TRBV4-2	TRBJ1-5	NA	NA	TGTGCCAGCAGCCAAGAATATAGCAATCAGCCCCAGCATTTT	CASSQEYSNQPQHF
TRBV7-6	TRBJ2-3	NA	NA	TGTGCCAGCAGCTCGGGCGGCACAGATACGCAGTATTTT	CASSSGGTDTQYF
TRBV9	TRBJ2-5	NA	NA	TGTGCCAGCAGCGAACAGGCGGGCCAAGAGACCCAGTACTTC	CASSEQAGQETQYF
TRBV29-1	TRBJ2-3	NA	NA	TGCAGCGTTGAGAGCACAGATACGCAGTATTTT	CSVESTDTQYF
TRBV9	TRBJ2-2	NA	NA	TGTGCCAGCAGCGTAAACGCAGCGCCTACCGGGGAGCTGTTTTTT	CASSVNAAPTGELFF
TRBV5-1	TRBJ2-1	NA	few	TGCGCCAGCAGCTTGGACAGCTCCTACAATGAGCAGTTCTTC	CASSLDSSYNEQFF
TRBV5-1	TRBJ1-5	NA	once	TGCGCCAGCAGCTTGGGGGCTGGCAATCAGCCCCAGCATTTT	CASSLGAGNQPQHF
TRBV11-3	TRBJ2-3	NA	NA	TGTGCCAGCAGCTTAGAGGGTACGCAGTATTTT	CASSLEGTQYF
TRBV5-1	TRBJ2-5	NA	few	TGCGCCAGCAGCCCAGGGGCTGGGGAGACCCAGTACTTC	CASSPGAGETQYF
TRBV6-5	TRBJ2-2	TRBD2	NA	TGTGCCAGCCGTCGAGGGAGGGACACCGGGGAGCTGTTTTTT	CASRRGRDTGELFF
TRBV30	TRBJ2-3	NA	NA	TGTGCCTGGACCCGAGGACTGCCGGATACGCAGTATTTT	CAWTRGLPDTQYF